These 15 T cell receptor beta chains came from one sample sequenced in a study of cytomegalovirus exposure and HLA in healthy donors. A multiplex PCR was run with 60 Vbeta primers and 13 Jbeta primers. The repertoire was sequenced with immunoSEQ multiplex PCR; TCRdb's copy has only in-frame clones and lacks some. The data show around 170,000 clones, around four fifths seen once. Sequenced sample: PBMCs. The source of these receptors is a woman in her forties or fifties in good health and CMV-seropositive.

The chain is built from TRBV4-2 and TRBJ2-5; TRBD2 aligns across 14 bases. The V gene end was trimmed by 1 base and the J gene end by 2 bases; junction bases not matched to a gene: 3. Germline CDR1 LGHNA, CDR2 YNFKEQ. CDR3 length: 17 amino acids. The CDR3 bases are TGTGCCAGCAGCCAAGTAGGGACTAGCGGGGGTCAAGAGACCCAGTACTTC. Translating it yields CASSQVGTSGGQETQYF.

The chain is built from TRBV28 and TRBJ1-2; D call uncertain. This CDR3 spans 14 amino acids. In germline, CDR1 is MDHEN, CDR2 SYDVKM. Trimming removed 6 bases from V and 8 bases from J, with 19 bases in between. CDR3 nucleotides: TGTGCCAGCAGAACTTCGGAACTACCGGGGGGCTACACCTTC. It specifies CASRTSELPGGYTF.

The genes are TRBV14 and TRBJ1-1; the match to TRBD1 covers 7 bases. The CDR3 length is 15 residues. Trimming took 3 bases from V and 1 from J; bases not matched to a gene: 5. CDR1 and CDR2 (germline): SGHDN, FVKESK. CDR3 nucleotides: TGTGCCAGCAGCCACGAGGACAGGACGAACACTGAAGCTTTCTTT. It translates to CASSHEDRTNTEAFF.

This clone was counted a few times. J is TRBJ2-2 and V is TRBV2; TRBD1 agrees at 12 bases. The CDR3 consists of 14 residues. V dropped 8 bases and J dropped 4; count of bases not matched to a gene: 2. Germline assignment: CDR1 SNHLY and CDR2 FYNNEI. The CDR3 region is CASRDRGPTGELFF. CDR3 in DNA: TGTGCCAGCCGGGACAGGGGGCCCACCGGGGAGCTGTTTTTT.

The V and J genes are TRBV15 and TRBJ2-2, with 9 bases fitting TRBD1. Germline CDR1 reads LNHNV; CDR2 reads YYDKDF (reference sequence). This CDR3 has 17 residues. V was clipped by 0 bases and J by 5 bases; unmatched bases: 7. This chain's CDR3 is CATSRDPPGTGTGELFF. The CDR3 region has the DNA TGTGCCACCAGCAGAGATCCCCCGGGGACAGGGACCGGGGAGCTGTTTTTT.

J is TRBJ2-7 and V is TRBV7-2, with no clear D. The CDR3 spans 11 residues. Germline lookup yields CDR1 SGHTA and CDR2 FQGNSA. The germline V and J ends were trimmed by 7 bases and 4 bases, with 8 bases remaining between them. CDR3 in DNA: TGTGCCAGCACACCGAGGTACGAGCAGTACTTC. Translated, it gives CASTPRYEQYF.

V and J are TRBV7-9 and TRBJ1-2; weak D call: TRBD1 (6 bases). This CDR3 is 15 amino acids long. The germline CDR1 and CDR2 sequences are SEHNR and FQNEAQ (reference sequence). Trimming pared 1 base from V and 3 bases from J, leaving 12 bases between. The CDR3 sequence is CASSLGRYRDYGYTF. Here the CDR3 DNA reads TGTGCCAGCAGCTTAGGCCGCTACAGGGACTATGGCTACACCTTC.

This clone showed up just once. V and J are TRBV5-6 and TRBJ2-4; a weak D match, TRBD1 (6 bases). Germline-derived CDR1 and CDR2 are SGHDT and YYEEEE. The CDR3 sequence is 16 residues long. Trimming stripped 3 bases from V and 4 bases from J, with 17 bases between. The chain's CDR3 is CASSWTQIQGKNIQYF. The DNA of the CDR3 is TGTGCCAGCAGCTGGACCCAAATCCAGGGGAAAAACATTCAGTACTTC.

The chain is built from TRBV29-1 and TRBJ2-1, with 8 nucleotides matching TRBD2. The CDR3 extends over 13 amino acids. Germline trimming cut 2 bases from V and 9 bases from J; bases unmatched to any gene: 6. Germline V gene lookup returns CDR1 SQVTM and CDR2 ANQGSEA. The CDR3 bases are TGCAGCGTTGAATCGGGGGGGGTAGGTGAGCAGTTCTTC. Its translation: CSVESGGVGEQFF.

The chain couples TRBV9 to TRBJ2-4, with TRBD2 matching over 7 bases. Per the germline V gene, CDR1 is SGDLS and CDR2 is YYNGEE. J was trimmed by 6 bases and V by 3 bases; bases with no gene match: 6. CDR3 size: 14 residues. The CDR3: CASSGAGWGNIQYF. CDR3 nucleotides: TGTGCCAGCAGCGGAGCGGGGTGGGGAAACATTCAGTACTTC.

CDR3 sequence: CASSEGQPRGNSPLHF. The CDR3 nucleotides are TGTGCCAGCAGCGAGGGACAGCCCAGGGGTAATTCACCCCTCCACTTT. The chain uses TRBV9 and TRBJ1-6, with TRBD1 identical over 7 bases. Germline-derived CDR1 and CDR2 are SGDLS and YYNGEE. Trimming removed 3 bases from V and 6 bases from J; junction bases left unmatched: 9. This CDR3 is 16 amino acids long.

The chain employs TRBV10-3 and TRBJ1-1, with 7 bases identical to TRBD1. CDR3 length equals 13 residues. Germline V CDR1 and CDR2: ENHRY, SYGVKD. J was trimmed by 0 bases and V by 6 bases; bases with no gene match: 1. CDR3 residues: CAIRGQLNTEAFF. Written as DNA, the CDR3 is TGTGCCATCAGGGGACAGTTGAACACTGAAGCTTTCTTT.

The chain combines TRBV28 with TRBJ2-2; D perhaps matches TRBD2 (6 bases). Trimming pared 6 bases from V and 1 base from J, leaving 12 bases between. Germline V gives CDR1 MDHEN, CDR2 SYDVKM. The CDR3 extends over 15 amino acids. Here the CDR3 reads CASRPAGRNTGELFF. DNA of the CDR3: TGTGCCAGCAGACCAGCGGGTAGGAACACCGGGGAGCTGTTTTTT.

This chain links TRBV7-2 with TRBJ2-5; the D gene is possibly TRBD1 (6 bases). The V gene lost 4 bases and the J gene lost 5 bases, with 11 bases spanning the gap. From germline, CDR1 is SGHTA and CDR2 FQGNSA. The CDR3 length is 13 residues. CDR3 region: CASSSQGLETQYF. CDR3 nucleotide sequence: TGTGCCAGCAGCTCACAGGGCTTGGAGACCCAGTACTTC.

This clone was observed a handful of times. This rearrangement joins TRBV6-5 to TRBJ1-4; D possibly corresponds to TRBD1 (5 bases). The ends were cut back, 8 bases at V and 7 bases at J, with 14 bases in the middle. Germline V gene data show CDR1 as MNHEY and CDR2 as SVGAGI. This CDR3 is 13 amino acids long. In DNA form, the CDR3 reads TGTGCCAGCTCAGGGACTCTGGGTGAAAAACTGTTTTTT. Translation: CASSGTLGEKLFF.